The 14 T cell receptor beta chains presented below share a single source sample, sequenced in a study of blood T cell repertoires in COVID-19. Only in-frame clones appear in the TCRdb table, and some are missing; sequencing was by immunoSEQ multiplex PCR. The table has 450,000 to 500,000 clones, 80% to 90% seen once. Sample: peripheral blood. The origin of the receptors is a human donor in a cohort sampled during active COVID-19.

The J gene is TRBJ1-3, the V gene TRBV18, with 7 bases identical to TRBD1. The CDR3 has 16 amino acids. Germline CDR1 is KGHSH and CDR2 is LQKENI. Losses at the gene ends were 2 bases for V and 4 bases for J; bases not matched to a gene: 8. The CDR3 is CASSPSEGAGGNTIYF. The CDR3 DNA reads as TGTGCCAGCTCACCATCGGAGGGGGCAGGAGGAAACACCATATATTTT.

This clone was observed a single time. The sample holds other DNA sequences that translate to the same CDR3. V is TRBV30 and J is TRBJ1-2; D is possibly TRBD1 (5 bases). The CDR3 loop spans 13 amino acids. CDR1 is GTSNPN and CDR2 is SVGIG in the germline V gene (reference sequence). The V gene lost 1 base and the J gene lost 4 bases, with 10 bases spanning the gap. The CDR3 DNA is TGTGCCTGGAGTGAGCAGGGAGGCTATGGCTACACCTTC. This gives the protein CAWSEQGGYGYTF.

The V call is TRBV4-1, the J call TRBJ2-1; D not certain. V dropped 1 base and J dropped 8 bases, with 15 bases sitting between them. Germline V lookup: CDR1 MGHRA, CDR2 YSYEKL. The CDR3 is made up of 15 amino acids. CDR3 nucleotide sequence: TGCGCCAGCAGCCAAGGAAGTAAGTCACGCGATGAGCAGTTCTTC. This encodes CASSQGSKSRDEQFF.

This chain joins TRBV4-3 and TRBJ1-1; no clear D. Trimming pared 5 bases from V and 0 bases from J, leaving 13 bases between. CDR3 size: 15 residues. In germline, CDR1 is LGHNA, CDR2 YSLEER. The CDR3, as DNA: TGCGCCAGCAGCAGCCAATCGGTTCTGAACACTGAAGCTTTCTTT. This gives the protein CASSSQSVLNTEAFF.

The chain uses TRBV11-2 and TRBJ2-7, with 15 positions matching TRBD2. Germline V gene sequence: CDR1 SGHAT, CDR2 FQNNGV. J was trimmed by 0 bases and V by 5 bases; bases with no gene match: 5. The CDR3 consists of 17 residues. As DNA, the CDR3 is TGTGCCAGCAGCCCAGGACTAGCGGGAGGGAGCTCCTACGAGCAGTACTTC. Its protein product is CASSPGLAGGSSYEQYF.

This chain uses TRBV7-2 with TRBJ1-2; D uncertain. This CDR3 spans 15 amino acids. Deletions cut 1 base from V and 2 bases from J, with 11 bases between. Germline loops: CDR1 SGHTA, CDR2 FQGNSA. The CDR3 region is CASSLGGPGNYGYTF. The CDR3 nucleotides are TGTGCCAGCAGCTTAGGAGGGCCGGGGAACTATGGCTACACCTTC.

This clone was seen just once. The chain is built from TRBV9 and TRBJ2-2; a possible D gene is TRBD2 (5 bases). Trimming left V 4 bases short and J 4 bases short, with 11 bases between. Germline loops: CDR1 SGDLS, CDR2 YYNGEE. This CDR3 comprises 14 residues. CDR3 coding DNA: TGTGCCAGCAGCTTTGGACTGACCACCGGGGAGCTGTTTTTT. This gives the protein CASSFGLTTGELFF.

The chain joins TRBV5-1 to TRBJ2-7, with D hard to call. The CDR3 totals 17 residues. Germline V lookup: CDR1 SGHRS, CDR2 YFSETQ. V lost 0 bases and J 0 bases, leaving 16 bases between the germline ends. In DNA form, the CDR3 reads TGCGCCAGCAGCTTGGCACCGAGGTTCTCTGGCTCCTACGAGCAGTACTTC. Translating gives CASSLAPRFSGSYEQYF.

The CDR3 sequence: CASSQEVQGVYEQYF. As DNA, the CDR3 is TGTGCCAGCAGCCAGGAGGTACAGGGGGTTTACGAGCAGTACTTC. The V call is TRBV5-4, the J call TRBJ2-7, with 8 bases identical to TRBD1. This CDR3 contains 15 residues. V shed 4 bases and J 4 bases; nucleotides not matched to a gene: 10. Per germline, CDR1 SGHNT and CDR2 YYREEE (reference sequence).

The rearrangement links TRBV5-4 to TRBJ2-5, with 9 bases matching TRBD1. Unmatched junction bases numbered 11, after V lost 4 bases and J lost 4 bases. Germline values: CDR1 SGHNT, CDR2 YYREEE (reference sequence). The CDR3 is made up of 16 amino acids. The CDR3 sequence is CASSASIQGASETQYF. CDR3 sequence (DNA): TGTGCCAGCAGCGCCTCAATACAGGGGGCGTCAGAGACCCAGTACTTC.

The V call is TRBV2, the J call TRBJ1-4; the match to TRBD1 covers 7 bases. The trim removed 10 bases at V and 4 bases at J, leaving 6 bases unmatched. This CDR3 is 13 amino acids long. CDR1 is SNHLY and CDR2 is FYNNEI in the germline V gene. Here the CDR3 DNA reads TGTGCCACCTCCGGGACAGTTAATGAAAAACTGTTTTTT. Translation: CATSGTVNEKLFF.

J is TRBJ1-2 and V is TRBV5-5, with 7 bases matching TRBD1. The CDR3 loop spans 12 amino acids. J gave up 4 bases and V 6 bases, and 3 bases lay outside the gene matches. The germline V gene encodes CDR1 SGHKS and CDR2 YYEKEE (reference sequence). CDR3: CASNGDSYGYTF. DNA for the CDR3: TGTGCCAGCAACGGGGACAGCTATGGCTACACCTTC. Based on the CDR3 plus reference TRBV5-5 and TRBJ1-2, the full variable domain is DAGVTQSPTHLIKTRGQQVTLRCSPISGHKSVSWYQQVLGQGPQFIFQYYEKEERGRGNFPDRFSARQFPNYSSELNVNALLLGDSALYLCASNGDSYGYTFGSGTRLTVV.

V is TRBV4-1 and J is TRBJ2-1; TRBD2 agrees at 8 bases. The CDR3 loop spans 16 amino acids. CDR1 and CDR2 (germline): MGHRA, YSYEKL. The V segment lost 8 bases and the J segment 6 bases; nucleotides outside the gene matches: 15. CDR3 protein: CASGFTGGSPGNEQFF. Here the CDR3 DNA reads TGCGCCAGCGGCTTTACGGGAGGGTCCCCCGGCAATGAGCAGTTCTTC.

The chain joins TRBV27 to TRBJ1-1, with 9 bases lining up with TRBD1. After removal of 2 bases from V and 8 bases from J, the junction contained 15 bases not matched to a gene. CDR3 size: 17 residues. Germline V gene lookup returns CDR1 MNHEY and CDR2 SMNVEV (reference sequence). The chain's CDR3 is CASSLIFSDRGTREAFF. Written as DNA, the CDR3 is TGTGCCAGCAGTTTAATATTCTCGGACAGGGGAACCCGCGAAGCTTTCTTT.